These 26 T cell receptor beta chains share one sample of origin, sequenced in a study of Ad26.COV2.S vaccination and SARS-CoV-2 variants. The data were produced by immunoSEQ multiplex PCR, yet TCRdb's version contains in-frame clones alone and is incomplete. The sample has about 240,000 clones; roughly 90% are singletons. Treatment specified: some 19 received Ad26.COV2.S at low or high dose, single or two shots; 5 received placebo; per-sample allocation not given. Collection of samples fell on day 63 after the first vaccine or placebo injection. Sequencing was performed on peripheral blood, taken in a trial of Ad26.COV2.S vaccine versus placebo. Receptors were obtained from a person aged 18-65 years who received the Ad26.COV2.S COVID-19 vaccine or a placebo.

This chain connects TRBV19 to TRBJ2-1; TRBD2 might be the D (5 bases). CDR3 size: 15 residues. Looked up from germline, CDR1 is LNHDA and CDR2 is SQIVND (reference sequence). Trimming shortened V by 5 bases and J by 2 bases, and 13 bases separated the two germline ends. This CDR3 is CASSGGGGTYNEQFF. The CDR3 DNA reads TGTGCCAGTAGTGGAGGCGGCGGTACCTACAATGAGCAGTTCTTC. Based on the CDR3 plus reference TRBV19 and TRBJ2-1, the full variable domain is DGGITQSPKYLFRKEGQNVTLSCEQNLNHDAMYWYRQDPGQGLRLIYYSQIVNDFQKGDIAEGYSVSREKKESFPLTVTSAQKNPTAFYLCASSGGGGTYNEQFFGPGTRLTVL.

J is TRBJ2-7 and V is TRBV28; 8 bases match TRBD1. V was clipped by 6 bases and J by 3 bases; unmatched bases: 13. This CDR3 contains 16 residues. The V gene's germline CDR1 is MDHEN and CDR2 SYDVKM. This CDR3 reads CASRGVGTGFNYEQYF. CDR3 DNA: TGTGCCAGCAGGGGGGTCGGGACAGGTTTTAACTACGAGCAGTACTTC.

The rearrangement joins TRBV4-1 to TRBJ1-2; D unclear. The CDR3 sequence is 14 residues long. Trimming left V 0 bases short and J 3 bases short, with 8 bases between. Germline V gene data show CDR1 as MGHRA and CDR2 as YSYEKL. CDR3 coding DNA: TGCGCCAGCAGCCAAGATAGGACGGACTATGGCTACACCTTC. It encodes CASSQDRTDYGYTF.

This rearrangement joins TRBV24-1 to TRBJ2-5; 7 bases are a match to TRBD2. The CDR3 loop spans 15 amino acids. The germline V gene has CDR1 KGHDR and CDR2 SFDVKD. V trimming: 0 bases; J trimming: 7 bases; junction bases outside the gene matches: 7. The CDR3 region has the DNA TGTGCCACCAGTGATTTGCAGCGGGGCCAGGGGACCCAGTACTTC. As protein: CATSDLQRGQGTQYF.

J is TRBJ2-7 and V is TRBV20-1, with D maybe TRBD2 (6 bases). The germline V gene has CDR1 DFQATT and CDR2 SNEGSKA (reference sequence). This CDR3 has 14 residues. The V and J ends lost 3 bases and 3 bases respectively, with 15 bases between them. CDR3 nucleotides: TGCAGTGCTAGTTTGTCTAGCGTACTCTACGAGCAGTACTTC. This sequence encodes CSASLSSVLYEQYF.

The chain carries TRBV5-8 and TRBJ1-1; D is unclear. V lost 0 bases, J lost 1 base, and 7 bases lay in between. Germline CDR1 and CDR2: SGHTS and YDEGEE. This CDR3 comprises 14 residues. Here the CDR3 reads CASSLARRNTEAFF. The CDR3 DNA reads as TGTGCCAGCAGCTTGGCTCGGAGGAACACTGAAGCTTTCTTT.

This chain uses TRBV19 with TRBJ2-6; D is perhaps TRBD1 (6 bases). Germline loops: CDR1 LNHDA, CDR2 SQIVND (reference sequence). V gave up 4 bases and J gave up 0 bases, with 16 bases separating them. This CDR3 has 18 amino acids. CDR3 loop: CASSTTRGPGSGANVLTF. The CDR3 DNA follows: TGTGCCAGTAGTACAACCAGGGGCCCCGGCTCTGGGGCCAACGTCCTGACTTTC. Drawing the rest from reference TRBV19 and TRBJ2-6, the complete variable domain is DGGITQSPKYLFRKEGQNVTLSCEQNLNHDAMYWYRQDPGQGLRLIYYSQIVNDFQKGDIAEGYSVSREKKESFPLTVTSAQKNPTAFYLCASSTTRGPGSGANVLTFGAGSRLTVL.

In DNA, the CDR3 is TGCAGCGCCGGTGGTAGCGGGAGACGAGATACGCAGTATTTT. It translates to CSAGGSGRRDTQYF. The chain uses TRBV29-1 and TRBJ2-3, with 9 bases matching TRBD2. The length of the CDR3 is 14 residues. The germline gives CDR1 SQVTM, CDR2 ANQGSEA. With 7 bases clipped from V and 5 bases from J, the junction kept 10 bases outside the gene matches.

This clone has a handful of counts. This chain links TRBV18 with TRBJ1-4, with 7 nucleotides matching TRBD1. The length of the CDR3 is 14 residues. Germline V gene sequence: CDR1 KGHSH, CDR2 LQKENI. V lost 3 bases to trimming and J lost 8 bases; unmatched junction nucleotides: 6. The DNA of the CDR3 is TGTGCCAGCTCACCTCGGCAGGGGGTGGAAAAACTGTTTTTT. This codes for CASSPRQGVEKLFF. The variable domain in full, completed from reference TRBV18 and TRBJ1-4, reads NAGVMQNPRHLVRRRGQEARLRCSPMKGHSHVYWYRQLPEEGLKFMVYLQKENIIDESGMPKERFSAEFPKEGPSILRIQQVVRGDSAAYFCASSPRQGVEKLFFGSGTQLSVL.

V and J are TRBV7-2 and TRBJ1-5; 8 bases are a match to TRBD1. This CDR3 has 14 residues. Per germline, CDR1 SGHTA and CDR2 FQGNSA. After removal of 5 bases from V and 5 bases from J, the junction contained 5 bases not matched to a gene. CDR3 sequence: CASSHGQGHQPQHF. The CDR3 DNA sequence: TGTGCCAGCAGCCATGGACAGGGACATCAGCCCCAGCATTTT.

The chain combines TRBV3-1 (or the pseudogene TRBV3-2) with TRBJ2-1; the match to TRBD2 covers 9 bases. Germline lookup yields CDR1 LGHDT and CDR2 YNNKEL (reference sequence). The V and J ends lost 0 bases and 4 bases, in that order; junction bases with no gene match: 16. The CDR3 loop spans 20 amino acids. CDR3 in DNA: TGTGCCAGCAGCCAAGAGCCTTTATCATTCGTGAGCGGGGGGTACAATGAGCAGTTCTTC. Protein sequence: CASSQEPLSFVSGGYNEQFF.

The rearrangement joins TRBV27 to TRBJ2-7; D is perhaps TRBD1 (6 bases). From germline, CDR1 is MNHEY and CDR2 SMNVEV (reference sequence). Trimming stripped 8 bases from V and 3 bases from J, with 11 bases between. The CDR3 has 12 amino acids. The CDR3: CASGPGVYEQYF. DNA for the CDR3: TGTGCCAGCGGGCCAGGGGTCTACGAGCAGTACTTC.

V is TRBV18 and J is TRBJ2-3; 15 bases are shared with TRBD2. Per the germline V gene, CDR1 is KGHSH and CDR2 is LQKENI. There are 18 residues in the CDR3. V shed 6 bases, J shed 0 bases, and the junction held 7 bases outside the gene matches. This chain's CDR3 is CASSRGTSGGPSTDTQYF. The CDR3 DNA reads TGTGCCAGCTCGCGAGGGACTAGCGGGGGGCCTAGCACAGATACGCAGTATTTT.

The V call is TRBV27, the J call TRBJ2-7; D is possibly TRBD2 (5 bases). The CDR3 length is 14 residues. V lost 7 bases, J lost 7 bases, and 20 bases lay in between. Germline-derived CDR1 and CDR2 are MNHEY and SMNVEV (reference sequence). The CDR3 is CASTSRSIRGEQYF. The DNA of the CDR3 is TGTGCCAGCACCTCTAGGTCGATACGCGGGGAGCAGTACTTC.

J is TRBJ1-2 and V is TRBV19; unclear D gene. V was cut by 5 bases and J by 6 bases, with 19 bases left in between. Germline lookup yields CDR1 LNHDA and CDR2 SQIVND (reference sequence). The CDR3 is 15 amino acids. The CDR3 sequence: CASSVDYAVENGYTF. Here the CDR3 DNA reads TGTGCCAGTAGTGTGGATTACGCAGTTGAGAATGGCTACACCTTC.

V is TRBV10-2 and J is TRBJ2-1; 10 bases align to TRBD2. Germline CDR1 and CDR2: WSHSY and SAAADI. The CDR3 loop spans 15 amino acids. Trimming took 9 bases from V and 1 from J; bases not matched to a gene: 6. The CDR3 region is CASKSSGSSYNEQFF. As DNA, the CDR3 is TGCGCCAGTAAATCTAGCGGGAGTTCCTACAATGAGCAGTTCTTC.

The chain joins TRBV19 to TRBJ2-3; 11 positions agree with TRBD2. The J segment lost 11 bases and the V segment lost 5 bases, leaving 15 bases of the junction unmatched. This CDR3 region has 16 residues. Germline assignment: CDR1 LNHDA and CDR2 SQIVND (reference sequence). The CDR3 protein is CASSSTSGVFRVRQYF. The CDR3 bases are TGTGCCAGTAGTTCGACTAGCGGGGTATTCAGAGTTAGGCAGTATTTT. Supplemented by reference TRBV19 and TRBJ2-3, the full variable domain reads DGGITQSPKYLFRKEGQNVTLSCEQNLNHDAMYWYRQDPGQGLRLIYYSQIVNDFQKGDIAEGYSVSREKKESFPLTVTSAQKNPTAFYLCASSSTSGVFRVRQYFGPGTRLTVL.

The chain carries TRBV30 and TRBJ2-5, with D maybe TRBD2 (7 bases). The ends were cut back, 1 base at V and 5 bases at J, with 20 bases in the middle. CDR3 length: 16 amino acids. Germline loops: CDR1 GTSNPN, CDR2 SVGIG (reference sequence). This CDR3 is CAWSGVGGRAIETQYF. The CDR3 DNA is TGTGCCTGGAGTGGAGTAGGGGGGAGGGCGATCGAGACCCAGTACTTC.

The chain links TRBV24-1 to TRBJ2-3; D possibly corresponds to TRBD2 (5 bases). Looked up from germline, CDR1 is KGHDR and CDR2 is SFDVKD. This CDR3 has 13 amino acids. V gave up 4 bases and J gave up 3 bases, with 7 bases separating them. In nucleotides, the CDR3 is TGTGCCACCAGTGACGGACTTACAGATACGCAGTATTTT. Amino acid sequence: CATSDGLTDTQYF.

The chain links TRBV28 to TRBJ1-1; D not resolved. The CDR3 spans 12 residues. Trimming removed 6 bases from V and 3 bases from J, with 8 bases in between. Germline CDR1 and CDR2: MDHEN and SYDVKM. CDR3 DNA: TGTGCCAGCAGCCCACAATACACTGAAGCTTTCTTT. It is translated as CASSPQYTEAFF.

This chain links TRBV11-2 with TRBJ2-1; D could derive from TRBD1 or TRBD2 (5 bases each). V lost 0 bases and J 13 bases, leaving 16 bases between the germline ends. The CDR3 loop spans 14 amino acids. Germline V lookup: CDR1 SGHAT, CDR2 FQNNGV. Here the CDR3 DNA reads TGTGCCAGCAGCTTAGATGGGGGACCCCAGGTTCAGTTCTTC. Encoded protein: CASSLDGGPQVQFF. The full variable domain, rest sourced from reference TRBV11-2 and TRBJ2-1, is EAGVAQSPRYKIIEKRQSVAFWCNPISGHATLYWYQQILGQGPKLLIQFQNNGVVDDSQLPKDRFSAERLKGVDSTLKIQPAKLEDSAVYLCASSLDGGPQVQFFGPGTRLTVL.

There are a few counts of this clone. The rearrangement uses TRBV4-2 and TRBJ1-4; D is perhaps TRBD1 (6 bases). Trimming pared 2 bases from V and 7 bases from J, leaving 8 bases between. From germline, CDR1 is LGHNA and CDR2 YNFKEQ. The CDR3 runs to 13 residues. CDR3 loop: CASSQPDSEKLFF. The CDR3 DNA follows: TGTGCCAGCAGCCAACCGGACAGTGAAAAACTGTTTTTT.

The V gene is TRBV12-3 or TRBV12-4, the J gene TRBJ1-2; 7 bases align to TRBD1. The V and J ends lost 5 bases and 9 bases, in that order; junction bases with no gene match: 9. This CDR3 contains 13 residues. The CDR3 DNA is TGTGCCAGCAGTCCAACTGGGACAGACCGCTACACCTTC. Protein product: CASSPTGTDRYTF.

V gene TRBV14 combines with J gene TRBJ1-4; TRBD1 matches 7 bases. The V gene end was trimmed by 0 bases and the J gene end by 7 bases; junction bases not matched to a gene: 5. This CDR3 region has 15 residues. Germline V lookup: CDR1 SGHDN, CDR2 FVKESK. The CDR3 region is CASSQEGGRSEKLFF. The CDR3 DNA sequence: TGTGCCAGCAGCCAAGAAGGGGGCCGAAGTGAAAAACTGTTTTTT.

The CDR3 DNA reads TGCGCCAGCAGCTTGGATCCAGGGGACCAGCAGTACTTC. Amino acids: CASSLDPGDQQYF. The chain recombines TRBV5-1 with TRBJ2-7, with TRBD1 as a possible D gene (6 bases). V was pared by 0 bases and J by 8 bases, with 12 bases between. Germline V lookup: CDR1 SGHRS, CDR2 YFSETQ. There are 13 residues in the CDR3.

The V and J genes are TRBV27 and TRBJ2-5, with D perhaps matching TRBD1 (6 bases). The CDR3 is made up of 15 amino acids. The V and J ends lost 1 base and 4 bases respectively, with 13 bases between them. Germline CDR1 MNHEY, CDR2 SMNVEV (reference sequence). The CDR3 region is CASSLFRTAPETQYF. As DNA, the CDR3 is TGTGCCAGCAGTTTATTTCGGACAGCTCCAGAGACCCAGTACTTC.